These 18 T cell receptor beta chains share one sample of origin, sequenced in a study of T cell responses to AZD1222 COVID-19 vaccine (dated by TCRdb to 2020 to 2023). The receptor library was made with the immunoSEQ multiplex PCR assay. What TCRdb holds here is the immuneACCESS table cut down to in-frame rearrangements. Part of the clones is not present; checked against another copy, under half of the missing clones reflect an unresolved V gene, and the others are unexplained. This sample gives approximately 84,000 clones in total; approximately 92% of them show up just once. Of the sample, roughly 29% is held by the ten largest clones. The sample's time point label is to be understood as: baseline before first vaccination. Here the sequenced sample was peripheral blood, taken on day 0 of AZD1222 vaccination. The source is an adult in good health.

This chain links TRBV6-5 with TRBJ2-2, with 7 bases that match TRBD2. The length of the CDR3 is 16 residues. The germline gives CDR1 MNHEY, CDR2 SVGAGI. Trimming removed 0 bases from V and 1 base from J; junction bases left unmatched: 2. The CDR3: CASSYSGGRNTGELFF. CDR3 nucleotides: TGTGCCAGCAGTTACTCAGGCGGGAGGAACACCGGGGAGCTGTTTTTT.

CDR3 in amino acids: CASTGYNEQFF. CDR3 nucleotides: TGTGCCAGTACCGGCTACAATGAGCAGTTCTTC. The rearrangement links TRBV27 to TRBJ2-1, with D unclear. The V gene lost 9 bases and the J gene lost 3 bases, with 6 bases spanning the gap. The germline gives CDR1 MNHEY, CDR2 SMNVEV (reference sequence). The CDR3 is made up of 11 amino acids.

The chain recombines TRBV7-2 with TRBJ2-1, with 11 bases fitting TRBD2. The CDR3 extends over 17 amino acids. Germline assignment: CDR1 SGHTA and CDR2 FQGNSA. The J segment lost 4 bases and the V segment lost 1 base, leaving 6 bases of the junction unmatched. The CDR3 DNA sequence: TGTGCCAGCAGCTTAGGGGGTAGCGGGAGGGTATACAATGAGCAGTTCTTC. Translating gives CASSLGGSGRVYNEQFF. The full variable domain, with the rest looked up from reference TRBV7-2 and TRBJ2-1, is GAGVSQSPSNKVTEKGKDVELRCDPISGHTALYWYRQSLGQGLEFLIYFQGNSAPDKSGLPSDRFSAERTGGSVSTLTIQRTQQEDSAVYLCASSLGGSGRVYNEQFFGPGTRLTVL.

The chain recombines TRBV28 with TRBJ2-1; 9 bases are a match to TRBD1. CDR3 length: 15 amino acids. J was trimmed by 7 bases and V by 6 bases; bases with no gene match: 10. CDR1 MDHEN and CDR2 SYDVKM come from the germline V gene. The CDR3 coding sequence is TGTGCCAGCAGGTCCCGGGACAGGGTATGGAATGAGCAGTTCTTC. Protein product: CASRSRDRVWNEQFF.

The chain employs TRBV2 and TRBJ2-6, with 8 bases lining up with TRBD1. V was pared by 3 bases and J by 1 base, with 14 bases of the junction left unmatched. There are 20 residues in the CDR3. Germline CDR1 SNHLY, CDR2 FYNNEI. CDR3 protein: CASSDFPWTGTESGANVLTF. In DNA, the CDR3 is TGTGCCAGCAGTGATTTCCCCTGGACAGGGACAGAGTCTGGGGCCAACGTCCTGACTTTC.

This chain connects TRBV15 to TRBJ2-4; D is unresolved. The CDR3 has 16 amino acids. Per germline, CDR1 LNHNV and CDR2 YYDKDF (reference sequence). V shed 3 bases and J shed 0 bases, with 12 bases lying between them. The CDR3 DNA sequence: TGTGCCACCAGCAGTCTTAGAAGTCTAGCCAAAAACATTCAGTACTTC. Translated, it gives CATSSLRSLAKNIQYF.

This clone was observed a single time. This rearrangement joins TRBV5-4 to TRBJ2-5, with D possibly being TRBD1 or TRBD2 (7 bases each). Deletions cut 4 bases from V and 7 bases from J, with 14 bases between. Germline CDR1 reads SGHNT; CDR2 reads YYREEE (reference sequence). The CDR3 runs 13 residues. The CDR3 here is CASSPDREGTQYF. The CDR3 DNA reads TGTGCCAGCAGCCCCGACAGGGAGGGGACCCAGTACTTC. The full variable domain, with the rest looked up from reference TRBV5-4 and TRBJ2-5, is ETGVTQSPTHLIKTRGQQVTLRCSSQSGHNTVSWYQQALGQGPQFIFQYYREEENGRGNFPPRFSGLQFPNYSSELNVNALELDDSALYLCASSPDREGTQYFGPGTRLLVL.

The chain employs TRBV6-5 and TRBJ1-2, with 11 bases that match TRBD1. The CDR3 totals 15 residues. Germline CDR1 MNHEY, CDR2 SVGAGI. V lost 4 bases and J lost 8; bases outside the gene matches: 9. The CDR3 is CASSFGQGAPQGYTF. The CDR3 nucleotides read TGTGCCAGCAGTTTTGGACAGGGGGCTCCTCAAGGCTACACCTTC.

The chain has TRBV18 and TRBJ1-5; D call uncertain. V was trimmed by 3 bases and J by 1 base, leaving 1 base between them. The CDR3 is 12 amino acids. CDR1 and CDR2 (germline): KGHSH, LQKENI. The CDR3 here is CASSPSNQPQHF. The CDR3 bases are TGTGCCAGCTCACCCAGCAATCAGCCCCAGCATTTT.

This chain uses TRBV11-2 with TRBJ2-5; TRBD2 matches 10 bases. V dropped 6 bases and J dropped 1; count of bases not matched to a gene: 2. This CDR3 region has 14 residues. The germline V gene has CDR1 SGHAT and CDR2 FQNNGV. CDR3 loop: CASRLAGVQETQYF. The CDR3 nucleotides read TGTGCCAGCAGGCTAGCGGGGGTCCAAGAGACCCAGTACTTC.

The chain employs TRBV3-1 (or the pseudogene TRBV3-2) and TRBJ2-1, with TRBD2 matching over 11 bases. Losses at the gene ends were 0 bases for V and 2 bases for J; bases not matched to a gene: 3. This CDR3 spans 17 amino acids. Germline CDR1 and CDR2: LGHDT and YNNKEL (reference sequence). The CDR3 spells CASSQDAGLAAYNEQFF. The DNA of the CDR3 is TGTGCCAGCAGCCAAGATGCGGGACTAGCGGCCTACAATGAGCAGTTCTTC.

In this sample, this clone turned up once. This sequence joins TRBV28 and TRBJ1-2; 7 positions match TRBD1. This CDR3 region has 13 residues. Germline loops: CDR1 MDHEN, CDR2 SYDVKM. J was trimmed by 5 bases and V by 5 bases; bases with no gene match: 5. CDR3 loop: CASSGDSGYGYTF. The CDR3 nucleotides read TGTGCCAGCAGTGGGGACAGTGGGTATGGCTACACCTTC.

The chain combines TRBV9 with TRBJ1-1; no firm D call. The V end was cut by 0 bases, the J end by 3 bases, with 6 bases between. This CDR3 has 13 residues. Germline V gene lookup returns CDR1 SGDLS and CDR2 YYNGEE. This CDR3 is CASSVAWDTEAFF. CDR3 sequence (DNA): TGTGCCAGCAGCGTAGCGTGGGACACTGAAGCTTTCTTT.

The rearrangement joins TRBV9 to TRBJ2-3, with TRBD2 matching over 10 bases. The germline V gene encodes CDR1 SGDLS and CDR2 YYNGEE. This CDR3 is built from 16 residues. Trimming removed 3 bases from V and 2 bases from J; junction bases left unmatched: 6. This chain's CDR3 is CASSARTSGFTDTQYF. DNA for the CDR3: TGTGCCAGCAGCGCAAGGACTAGCGGATTCACAGATACGCAGTATTTT. Supplemented by reference TRBV9 and TRBJ2-3, the full variable domain reads DSGVTQTPKHLITATGQRVTLRCSPRSGDLSVYWYQQSLDQGLQFLIQYYNGEERAKGNILERFSAQQFPDLHSELNLSSLELGDSALYFCASSARTSGFTDTQYFGPGTRLTVL.

This chain links TRBV4-1 with TRBJ1-4; D unresolved. There are 13 residues in the CDR3. V lost 0 bases, J lost 6 bases, and 5 bases lay in between. Germline CDR1 and CDR2: MGHRA and YSYEKL. CDR3 sequence: CASSQEVDEKLFF. CDR3 coding DNA: TGCGCCAGCAGCCAAGAAGTGGATGAAAAACTGTTTTTT.

This clone came up once. J is TRBJ2-1 and V is TRBV30; the D gene is possibly TRBD1 (6 bases). Germline assignment: CDR1 GTSNPN and CDR2 SVGIG (reference sequence). V lost 1 base, J lost 6 bases, and 19 bases lay in between. The CDR3 has 16 amino acids. CDR3 sequence reads: CAWSAGLGLRGNEQFF. DNA for the CDR3: TGTGCCTGGAGTGCGGGGTTGGGGCTCAGGGGCAATGAGCAGTTCTTC. Supplemented by reference TRBV30 and TRBJ2-1, the full variable domain reads SQTIHQWPATLVQPVGSPLSLECTVEGTSNPNLYWYRQAAGRGLQLLFYSVGIGQISSEVPQNLSASRPQDRQFILSSKKLLLSDSGFYLCAWSAGLGLRGNEQFFGPGTRLTVL.

The chain employs TRBV5-1 and TRBJ2-2; D is unresolved. CDR1 and CDR2 from the germline V gene are SGHRS and YFSETQ. There are 13 residues in the CDR3. Trimming took off 3 bases at V and 7 bases at J, with 10 bases between the two ends. The CDR3 DNA reads as TGCGCCAGCAGCTCTGACTTACGCGGGGAGCTGTTTTTT. It yields the protein CASSSDLRGELFF.

This clone has just a few counts. This chain joins TRBV28 and TRBJ2-7, with D unresolved. The V gene lost 7 bases and the J gene lost 5 bases, with 18 bases spanning the gap. CDR1 and CDR2 (germline): MDHEN, SYDVKM. The CDR3 loop spans 14 amino acids. The CDR3 bases are TGTGCCAGCACCCCCTTCCTGGGCGTCCACGAGCAGTACTTC. Translated: CASTPFLGVHEQYF.